This TCR beta chain was sequenced in a study of blood T cells in healthy people across ages. Study results and caveats: Older individuals had lower TCR beta diversity per million T cells (the decline was roughly linear).

Trimming pared 4 bases from V and 6 bases from J, leaving 15 bases between. Germline V gene lookup returns CDR1 ENHRY and CDR2 SYGVKD. The CDR3 has 14 amino acids. A second PCR, run for about 7 to 11 cycles, used a sample-barcoded 5' primer plus a J-beta primer mix. The template-switch adaptor was a 5' adaptor with 12 random nucleotides. It tagged each cDNA molecule. CDR3-containing paired-end reads numbered at least 2.5 million in each sample. TCRdb reanalysed the 5' RACE reads using MiXCR and keeps one entry per CDR3 protein. This sample has over 700,000 distinct CDR3 sequences, with less than 70% found just once. Note on this clonotype: The target antigen is unknown.

Source material: blood. The genes are TRBV10-3 and TRBJ1-1; D is perhaps TRBD1 (5 bases). This clonotype was obtained from a man at least 80 years old in good health. The CDR3 here is CAISGGTGEPEAFF. The CDR3, as DNA: TGTGCCATCAGTGGGGGGACTGGGGAGCCTGAAGCTTTCTTT.